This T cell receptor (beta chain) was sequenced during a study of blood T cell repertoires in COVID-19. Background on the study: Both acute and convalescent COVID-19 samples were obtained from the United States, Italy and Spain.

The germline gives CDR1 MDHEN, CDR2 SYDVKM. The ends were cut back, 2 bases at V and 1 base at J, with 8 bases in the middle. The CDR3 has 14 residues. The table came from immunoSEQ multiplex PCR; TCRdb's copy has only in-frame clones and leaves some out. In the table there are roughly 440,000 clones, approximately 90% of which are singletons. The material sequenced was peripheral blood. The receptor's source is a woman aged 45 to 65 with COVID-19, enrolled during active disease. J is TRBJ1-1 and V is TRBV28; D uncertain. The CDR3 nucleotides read TGTGCCAGCAGTTTAAAGGGAGGGAACACTGAAGCTTTCTTT. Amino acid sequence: CASSLKGGNTEAFF.